This is a list of T cell receptor beta chains from one sample in a study of shared clonotypes between healthy human individuals. Generated by immunoSEQ multiplex PCR, the TCRdb table keeps only in-frame clones and is missing some. The sample includes about 1 million clones, 75% seen only once; the top ten take over 1.3%. Sequenced sample: memory CD4+ T cells sorted from blood. Receptors were obtained from a man younger than 30 in good health. Both conserved end residues are part of each CDR3. Fields, in order: CDR3 protein, CDR3 DNA, J gene, D gene, V gene, clone size. A D gene is named only where the DNA matches it firmly. Part of the rows lack a size; the others show once, few, many or a class for expanded clones.

cdr3_aa: CASSQQTTGNTIYF
cdr3_nt: TGTGCCAGCAGTCAGCAGACCACTGGAAACACCATATATTTT
j_call: TRBJ1-3
d_call: .
v_call: TRBV14
clone_size: .

cdr3_aa: CASSLTGGPREQYF
cdr3_nt: TGTGCCAGCAGCTTGACAGGGGGACCGAGGGAGCAGTACTTC
j_call: TRBJ2-7
d_call: TRBD1
v_call: TRBV5-5
clone_size: .

cdr3_aa: CASITGSRGYTF
cdr3_nt: TGTGCCAGCATCACGGGGTCGCGTGGCTACACCTTC
j_call: TRBJ1-2
d_call: .
v_call: TRBV6-1
clone_size: .

cdr3_aa: CASRLDPVADTQYF
cdr3_nt: TGTGCCAGCAGACTGGACCCGGTGGCAGATACGCAGTATTTT
j_call: TRBJ2-3
d_call: .
v_call: TRBV6-6
clone_size: few

cdr3_aa: CASRTGGGEQYF
cdr3_nt: TGTGCCAGCAGAACAGGGGGAGGCGAGCAGTACTTC
j_call: TRBJ2-7
d_call: TRBD1
v_call: TRBV25-1
clone_size: .

cdr3_aa: CASSWGQGMPNEQYF
cdr3_nt: TGCGCCAGCAGCTGGGGACAGGGGATGCCCAACGAGCAGTACTTC
j_call: TRBJ2-7
d_call: TRBD1
v_call: TRBV5-1
clone_size: .

cdr3_aa: CATFKFAAGGANVLTF
cdr3_nt: TGTGCCACCTTCAAGTTTGCGGCTGGAGGGGCCAACGTCCTGACTTTC
j_call: TRBJ2-6
d_call: .
v_call: TRBV10-3
clone_size: .

cdr3_aa: CAISEGQNIQYF
cdr3_nt: TGTGCCATCAGTGAGGGCCAGAACATTCAGTACTTC
j_call: TRBJ2-4
d_call: .
v_call: TRBV10-3
clone_size: .

cdr3_aa: CASTSVGNGRAFF
cdr3_nt: TGCGCCAGCACCTCTGTGGGGAACGGGCGAGCTTTCTTT
j_call: TRBJ1-1
d_call: .
v_call: TRBV10-2
clone_size: .

cdr3_aa: CASSTGTGATNYGYTF
cdr3_nt: TGTGCCAGCAGCACAGGGACAGGCGCTACTAACTATGGCTACACCTTC
j_call: TRBJ1-2
d_call: TRBD1
v_call: TRBV5-8
clone_size: .

cdr3_aa: CASSVEGTGTETQYF
cdr3_nt: TGTGCCAGCAGCGTAGAAGGGACAGGGACAGAGACCCAGTACTTC
j_call: TRBJ2-5
d_call: TRBD1
v_call: TRBV9
clone_size: .

cdr3_aa: CASSQPGATNEKLFF
cdr3_nt: TGCGCCAGCAGCCAACCGGGAGCAACTAATGAAAAACTGTTTTTT
j_call: TRBJ1-4
d_call: .
v_call: TRBV4-1
clone_size: few

cdr3_aa: CASSYGGTGRDTQYF
cdr3_nt: TGTGCCAGCAGTTACGGGGGGACAGGGAGGGATACGCAGTATTTT
j_call: TRBJ2-3
d_call: TRBD1
v_call: TRBV6-5
clone_size: .

cdr3_aa: CASSPRTGESGYTF
cdr3_nt: TGCGCCAGCAGCCCGAGAACAGGGGAGTCTGGCTACACCTTC
j_call: TRBJ1-2
d_call: TRBD1
v_call: TRBV4-1
clone_size: few

cdr3_aa: CASRRTNLETQYF
cdr3_nt: TGTGCCAGCAGGAGGACTAACCTAGAGACCCAGTACTTC
j_call: TRBJ2-5
d_call: .
v_call: TRBV6-1
clone_size: .

cdr3_aa: CASSGGGGDEKLFF
cdr3_nt: TGTGCCAGCAGCGGGGGCGGGGGAGATGAAAAACTGTTTTTT
j_call: TRBJ1-4
d_call: .
v_call: TRBV6-5
clone_size: .

cdr3_aa: CASSPLRTSTGELFF
cdr3_nt: TGTGCCAGCAGCCCACTTAGGACCTCGACCGGGGAGCTGTTTTTT
j_call: TRBJ2-2
d_call: .
v_call: TRBV6-5
clone_size: .

cdr3_aa: CASSEGGTYEQYF
cdr3_nt: TGTGCCAGCAGTGAAGGAGGCACCTACGAGCAGTACTTC
j_call: TRBJ2-7
d_call: .
v_call: TRBV25-1
clone_size: .

cdr3_aa: CASSLGGDNSPLHF
cdr3_nt: TGTGCCAGCAGCTTAGGGGGGGATAATTCACCCCTCCACTTT
j_call: TRBJ1-6
d_call: .
v_call: TRBV7-9
clone_size: few

cdr3_aa: CASSHHDSFQGNTIYF
cdr3_nt: TGTGCCAGCAGCCACCATGACAGTTTTCAGGGAAACACCATATATTTT
j_call: TRBJ1-3
d_call: .
v_call: TRBV11-2
clone_size: .

cdr3_aa: CASSLSLRTVNSPLHF
cdr3_nt: TGTGCCAGCAGCTTGAGCTTACGGACAGTAAATTCACCCCTCCACTTT
j_call: TRBJ1-6
d_call: .
v_call: TRBV5-5
clone_size: .

cdr3_aa: CASSRQVSNTGELFF
cdr3_nt: TGTGCCAGCAGTCGACAGGTATCGAACACCGGGGAGCTGTTTTTT
j_call: TRBJ2-2
d_call: .
v_call: TRBV2
clone_size: .

cdr3_aa: CASQKDMLETQYF
cdr3_nt: TGTGCCAGCCAGAAGGACATGTTGGAGACCCAGTACTTC
j_call: TRBJ2-5
d_call: .
v_call: TRBV2
clone_size: .

cdr3_aa: CASSLVRGETQYF
cdr3_nt: TGTGCCAGCAGCTTAGTGAGAGGGGAGACCCAGTACTTC
j_call: TRBJ2-5
d_call: .
v_call: TRBV11-2
clone_size: .

cdr3_aa: CASSTWTLYSNQPQHF
cdr3_nt: TGTGCCAGTAGCACCTGGACACTCTATAGCAATCAGCCCCAGCATTTT
j_call: TRBJ1-5
d_call: .
v_call: TRBV19
clone_size: .

cdr3_aa: CASSYPDREGQPQHF
cdr3_nt: TGTGCCAGCAGTTACCCGGACAGGGAAGGACAGCCCCAGCATTTT
j_call: TRBJ1-5
d_call: TRBD1
v_call: TRBV6-5
clone_size: .

cdr3_aa: CASSEVGLVRYF
cdr3_nt: TGTGCCAGCAGTGAAGTGGGACTCGTTCGGTACTTC
j_call: TRBJ2-7
d_call: .
v_call: TRBV6-1
clone_size: few

cdr3_aa: CAWRDSYNEQFF
cdr3_nt: TGTGCCTGGAGGGACTCCTACAATGAGCAGTTCTTC
j_call: TRBJ2-1
d_call: .
v_call: TRBV30
clone_size: .

cdr3_aa: CASSSGPTLQETQYF
cdr3_nt: TGTGCCAGCAGTTCGGGGCCGACGCTCCAAGAGACCCAGTACTTC
j_call: TRBJ2-5
d_call: .
v_call: TRBV6-5
clone_size: .

cdr3_aa: CASRPGTNSPLHF
cdr3_nt: TGTGCCAGCAGACCGGGGACTAATTCACCCCTCCACTTT
j_call: TRBJ1-6
d_call: .
v_call: TRBV6-1
clone_size: few

cdr3_aa: CASSHGSNQPQHF
cdr3_nt: TGTGCCAGCTCACATGGCTCGAATCAGCCCCAGCATTTT
j_call: TRBJ1-5
d_call: .
v_call: TRBV6-4
clone_size: .

cdr3_aa: CASLTNSPLHF
cdr3_nt: TGTGCCAGCCTCACCAATTCACCCCTCCACTTT
j_call: TRBJ1-6
d_call: .
v_call: TRBV9
clone_size: .

cdr3_aa: CASSSRDRGSYGYTF
cdr3_nt: TGTGCCAGCAGCAGCCGGGACAGGGGGTCCTATGGCTACACCTTC
j_call: TRBJ1-2
d_call: TRBD1
v_call: TRBV7-2
clone_size: .

cdr3_aa: CASSPTRGSFYEQYF
cdr3_nt: TGCGCCAGCAGCCCCACCAGGGGGTCTTTCTACGAGCAGTACTTC
j_call: TRBJ2-7
d_call: TRBD1
v_call: TRBV4-1
clone_size: .

cdr3_aa: CASGTGNRGEQYF
cdr3_nt: TGTGCCAGTGGGACAGGGAATCGGGGCGAGCAGTACTTC
j_call: TRBJ2-7
d_call: TRBD1
v_call: TRBV19
clone_size: .

cdr3_aa: CASSRTSGQETQYF
cdr3_nt: TGCGCCAGCAGCCGGACTAGCGGCCAAGAGACCCAGTACTTC
j_call: TRBJ2-5
d_call: TRBD2
v_call: TRBV4-1
clone_size: .

cdr3_aa: CASSQEPTGRAYEQYF
cdr3_nt: TGCGCCAGCAGCCAAGAGCCGACAGGGAGGGCCTACGAGCAGTACTTC
j_call: TRBJ2-7
d_call: .
v_call: TRBV4-1
clone_size: .

cdr3_aa: CASSVGRPDQPQHF
cdr3_nt: TGCGCCAGCAGTGTCGGGAGACCGGATCAGCCCCAGCATTTT
j_call: TRBJ1-5
d_call: .
v_call: TRBV10-1
clone_size: many

cdr3_aa: CAISESGQGNGYTF
cdr3_nt: TGTGCCATCAGTGAGTCGGGACAGGGGAATGGCTACACCTTC
j_call: TRBJ1-2
d_call: TRBD1
v_call: TRBV10-3
clone_size: .

cdr3_aa: CASMLGGAQKGYGYTF
cdr3_nt: TGCGCCAGCATGCTCGGGGGGGCCCAGAAGGGCTATGGCTACACCTTC
j_call: TRBJ1-2
d_call: .
v_call: TRBV5-1
clone_size: few

cdr3_aa: CASSQVRGANEKLFF
cdr3_nt: TGCGCCAGCAGCCAAGTCCGAGGGGCTAATGAAAAACTGTTTTTT
j_call: TRBJ1-4
d_call: .
v_call: TRBV4-1
clone_size: few

cdr3_aa: CASSVGGTLRDGYTF
cdr3_nt: TGTGCCAGCAGCGTAGGGGGGACACTAAGAGATGGCTACACCTTC
j_call: TRBJ1-2
d_call: .
v_call: TRBV9
clone_size: .

cdr3_aa: CASSDIRQAGTDTQYF
cdr3_nt: TGTGCCAGCAGTGATATTCGACAGGCCGGCACAGATACGCAGTATTTT
j_call: TRBJ2-3
d_call: .
v_call: TRBV25-1
clone_size: .

cdr3_aa: CASSPRTSGVEQYF
cdr3_nt: TGTGCCAGCAGTCCACGGACTAGCGGAGTGGAACAGTACTTC
j_call: TRBJ2-7
d_call: TRBD2
v_call: TRBV6-1
clone_size: .

cdr3_aa: CASSEVRSSPEAFF
cdr3_nt: TGTGCCAGCAGTGAAGTTCGGTCATCCCCTGAAGCTTTCTTT
j_call: TRBJ1-1
d_call: .
v_call: TRBV6-1
clone_size: .

cdr3_aa: CASSSRGYYGYTF
cdr3_nt: TGTGCCAGCAGCTCCCGGGGCTACTATGGCTACACCTTC
j_call: TRBJ1-2
d_call: .
v_call: TRBV5-4
clone_size: .

cdr3_aa: CASSPPSDTNYEQYF
cdr3_nt: TGTGCCAGCAGTCCCCCTAGCGATACAAACTACGAGCAGTACTTC
j_call: TRBJ2-7
d_call: .
v_call: TRBV6-6
clone_size: .

cdr3_aa: CASSPLQGAYEQYF
cdr3_nt: TGCGCCAGCAGCCCGCTTCAGGGGGCCTACGAGCAGTACTTC
j_call: TRBJ2-7
d_call: TRBD1
v_call: TRBV5-1
clone_size: .

cdr3_aa: CASSLSVATDTQYF
cdr3_nt: TGTGCCAGCAGTTTATCGGTGGCCACAGATACGCAGTATTTT
j_call: TRBJ2-3
d_call: .
v_call: TRBV27
clone_size: .

cdr3_aa: CASSLGTSGRAADTQYF
cdr3_nt: TGCGCCAGCAGCTTGGGGACTAGCGGGAGGGCGGCAGATACGCAGTATTTT
j_call: TRBJ2-3
d_call: TRBD2
v_call: TRBV5-1
clone_size: .

cdr3_aa: CASQGLSYGYTF
cdr3_nt: TGTGCCAGTCAAGGGCTGTCCTATGGCTACACCTTC
j_call: TRBJ1-2
d_call: .
v_call: TRBV19
clone_size: .